This T cell receptor beta chain emerged from a study of cytomegalovirus exposure and HLA in healthy donors. Whole-study findings and limits: Published work reported that the classifier diagnosed cytomegalovirus status with high specificity and sensitivity. The authors listed around 150 TCR beta chains as cytomegalovirus-associated.

Germline CDR1 and CDR2: SGHAT and FQNNGV. The CDR3 is made up of 13 amino acids. The V gene lost 3 bases and the J gene lost 4 bases, with 10 bases spanning the gap. Clones were sequenced by immunoSEQ multiplex PCR, and TCRdb holds only the in-frame ones, with some missing. Of roughly 330,000 clones in the sample, roughly nine tenths were seen once. A word on this clone: Its antigen is unidentified.

This chain uses TRBV11-2 with TRBJ2-7; maybe TRBD2 (5 bases). The specimen was PBMCs. The TCR sequence derives from a woman aged 25-40 years in good health and CMV-seropositive. The CDR3 bases are TGTGCCAGCAGCTTGGGCGGCGGGTACGAGCAGTACTTC. Translating gives CASSLGGGYEQYF.